Shown below are 16 T cell receptor beta chains from a single sample sequenced in a study of OX40 agonist ivuxolimab in advanced cancers. Clones were sequenced by immunoSEQ multiplex PCR, and TCRdb holds only the in-frame ones, with some missing. The sample yields over 65,000 clones, 90% seen once. Sequencing was performed on CD4+ or CD8+ T cells sorted from blood, taken in a trial of the OX40 agonist ivuxolimab. The receptors originated from an adult with an advanced solid tumor such as melanoma, head and neck, liver or kidney cancer.

The chain carries TRBV2 and TRBJ2-4; possible D gene TRBD1, 6 bases. The germline V gene encodes CDR1 SNHLY and CDR2 FYNNEI. Trimming took off 7 bases at V and 8 bases at J, with 12 bases between the two ends. The CDR3 contains 12 residues. The CDR3 DNA follows: TGTGCCAGCAATAAGGGGGTGGACATTCAGTACTTC. It encodes CASNKGVDIQYF.

V gene TRBV6-6 combines with J gene TRBJ2-7, with 7 bases lining up with TRBD1. This CDR3 has 15 residues. V lost 0 bases, J lost 2 bases, and 4 bases stayed unmatched. Germline-derived CDR1 and CDR2 are MNHNY and SVGAGI (reference sequence). The CDR3 sequence is CASSYSRDSTYEQYF. DNA for the CDR3: TGTGCCAGCAGTTACTCCCGGGACAGCACCTACGAGCAGTACTTC.

This clone was recorded once. CDR3 sequence: CASSLAGLGNTIYF. The CDR3 region has the DNA TGTGCCAGCAGCTTAGCAGGTCTGGGAAACACCATATATTTT. The rearrangement uses TRBV7-9 and TRBJ1-3, with D hard to call. V was clipped by 0 bases and J by 4 bases, with 7 bases between them. The CDR3 is 14 residues long. CDR1 is SEHNR and CDR2 is FQNEAQ in the germline V gene (reference sequence).

The chain combines TRBV6-5 with TRBJ1-2; D not resolved. The CDR3 runs 12 residues. CDR1 MNHEY and CDR2 SVGAGI come from the germline V gene. V was trimmed by 6 bases and J by 2 bases, leaving 7 bases between them. The CDR3 DNA is TGTGCCAGCAGGGGCGAGAACTATGGCTACACCTTC. It encodes CASRGENYGYTF.

The chain carries TRBV6-5 and TRBJ2-1; 10 nucleotides agree with TRBD1. V dropped 2 bases and J dropped 10; count of bases not matched to a gene: 8. This CDR3 is built from 15 residues. The V gene's germline CDR1 is MNHEY and CDR2 SVGAGI. The CDR3 nucleotides are TGTGCCAGCAGTTACACGGCGGGACAGGGGTGGGAGCAGTTCTTC. Translated: CASSYTAGQGWEQFF.

The chain links TRBV11-2 to TRBJ2-3; D not certain. The germline V gene has CDR1 SGHAT and CDR2 FQNNGV. This CDR3 is 11 amino acids long. Trimming took off 8 bases at V and 2 bases at J, with 5 bases between the two ends. CDR3 region: CASGHTDTQYF. The CDR3 coding sequence is TGTGCCAGCGGGCACACAGATACGCAGTATTTT.

This chain links TRBV9 with TRBJ2-5; weak D call: TRBD2 (6 bases). There are 17 residues in the CDR3. With 3 bases removed from V and 1 base from J, the gap between germline ends came to 19 bases. Germline-derived CDR1 and CDR2 are SGDLS and YYNGEE. CDR3 bases: TGTGCCAGCAGCGGCCCCCGGGACTTATCGTTCCAAGAGACCCAGTACTTC. This codes for CASSGPRDLSFQETQYF. Full variable domain (remainder filled in from reference TRBV9 and TRBJ2-5): DSGVTQTPKHLITATGQRVTLRCSPRSGDLSVYWYQQSLDQGLQFLIQYYNGEERAKGNILERFSAQQFPDLHSELNLSSLELGDSALYFCASSGPRDLSFQETQYFGPGTRLLVL.

The V call is TRBV4-1, the J call TRBJ2-7; 8 bases fit TRBD1. This CDR3 spans 14 amino acids. Germline V gene data show CDR1 as MGHRA and CDR2 as YSYEKL. V was pared by 4 bases and J by 10 bases, with 12 bases of the junction left unmatched. The CDR3 protein is CASSPTGEATVQYF. The CDR3 bases are TGCGCCAGCAGCCCGACAGGGGAGGCTACAGTCCAGTACTTC.

The gene calls are TRBV5-4 and TRBJ2-7; unclear D gene. This CDR3 comprises 13 residues. V shed 1 base and J shed 5 bases, with 10 bases lying between them. CDR1 is SGHNT and CDR2 is YYREEE in the germline V gene (reference sequence). CDR3: CASSLTGLDEQYF. CDR3 DNA: TGTGCCAGCAGCTTGACCGGATTAGACGAGCAGTACTTC.

This sequence joins TRBV5-4 and TRBJ1-1; a weak D match, TRBD1 (6 bases). Trimming shortened V by 0 bases and J by 10 bases, and 13 bases separated the two germline ends. The CDR3 sequence is 13 residues long. From germline, CDR1 is SGHNT and CDR2 YYREEE (reference sequence). DNA for the CDR3: TGTGCCAGCAGCTTGGAAAGAGGGGGGCGAGCTTTCTTT. This codes for CASSLERGGRAFF.

Here the CDR3 DNA reads TGTGCCAGCAGTTTATCATCTGGCACTAGTAGAGAGACCCAGTACTTC. It specifies CASSLSSGTSRETQYF. The genes are TRBV27 and TRBJ2-5, with a weak D call TRBD2 (5 bases). Trimming pared 0 bases from V and 4 bases from J, leaving 15 bases between. The CDR3 contains 16 residues. The germline CDR1 and CDR2 sequences are MNHEY and SMNVEV (reference sequence).

The rearrangement links TRBV27 to TRBJ2-5; a possible D gene is TRBD2 (6 bases). The V end was cut by 8 bases, the J end by 6 bases, with 16 bases between. The CDR3 runs to 13 residues. CDR1 MNHEY and CDR2 SMNVEV come from the germline V gene (reference sequence). CDR3 DNA: TGTGCCAGCCTGGCGGCGGCGGGGAAGACCCAGTACTTC. The encoded protein is CASLAAAGKTQYF.

This chain connects TRBV25-1 to TRBJ2-1, with D possibly matching TRBD2 (7 bases). CDR3 length: 15 residues. Germline V lookup: CDR1 MGHDK, CDR2 SYGVNS. With 1 base removed from V and 7 bases from J, the gap between germline ends came to 14 bases. The CDR3, as DNA: TGTGCCAGCAGTGAATTCGAGGGGGGGTATAATGAGCAGTTCTTC. It yields the protein CASSEFEGGYNEQFF.

The J gene is TRBJ2-2, the V gene TRBV19; TRBD1 aligns across 11 bases. Germline CDR1 and CDR2: LNHDA and SQIVND (reference sequence). The CDR3 is 17 amino acids. Unmatched junction bases numbered 9, after V lost 3 bases and J lost 6 bases. Here the CDR3 reads CASSIWTGGRRSGELFF. In DNA form, the CDR3 reads TGTGCCAGTAGTATTTGGACAGGGGGCCGAAGGTCCGGGGAGCTGTTTTTT.

The CDR3 sequence is CASSFQQGSNEQFF. As DNA, the CDR3 is TGTGCCAGCAGTTTCCAACAGGGATCCAATGAGCAGTTCTTC. The chain combines TRBV2 with TRBJ2-1, with a weak D call TRBD1 (6 bases). Germline V lookup: CDR1 SNHLY, CDR2 FYNNEI. CDR3 length equals 14 residues. V was clipped by 5 bases and J by 6 bases, with 14 bases between them.

The chain joins TRBV2 to TRBJ2-7, with 12 bases that match TRBD2. The germline V gene encodes CDR1 SNHLY and CDR2 FYNNEI. The ends lost 6 bases at V and 1 base at J; junction bases unmatched: 1. This CDR3 spans 14 amino acids. CDR3 coding DNA: TGTGCCAGCAGAGGACTAGCGGGATCCTACGAGCAGTACTTC. It yields the protein CASRGLAGSYEQYF.